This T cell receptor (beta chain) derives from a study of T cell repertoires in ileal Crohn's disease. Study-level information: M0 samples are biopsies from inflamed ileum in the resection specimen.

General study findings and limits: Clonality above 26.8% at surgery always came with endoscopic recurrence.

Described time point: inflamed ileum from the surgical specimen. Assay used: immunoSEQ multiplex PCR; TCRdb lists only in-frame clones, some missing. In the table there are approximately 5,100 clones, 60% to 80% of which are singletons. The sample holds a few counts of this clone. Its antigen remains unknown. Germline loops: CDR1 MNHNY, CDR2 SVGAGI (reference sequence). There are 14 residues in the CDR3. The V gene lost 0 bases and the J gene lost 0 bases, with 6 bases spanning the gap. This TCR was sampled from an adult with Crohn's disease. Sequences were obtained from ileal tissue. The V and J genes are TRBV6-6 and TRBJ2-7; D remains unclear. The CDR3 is CASSYSVLSYEQYF. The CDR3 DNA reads TGTGCCAGCAGTTACTCGGTGCTCTCCTACGAGCAGTACTTC.